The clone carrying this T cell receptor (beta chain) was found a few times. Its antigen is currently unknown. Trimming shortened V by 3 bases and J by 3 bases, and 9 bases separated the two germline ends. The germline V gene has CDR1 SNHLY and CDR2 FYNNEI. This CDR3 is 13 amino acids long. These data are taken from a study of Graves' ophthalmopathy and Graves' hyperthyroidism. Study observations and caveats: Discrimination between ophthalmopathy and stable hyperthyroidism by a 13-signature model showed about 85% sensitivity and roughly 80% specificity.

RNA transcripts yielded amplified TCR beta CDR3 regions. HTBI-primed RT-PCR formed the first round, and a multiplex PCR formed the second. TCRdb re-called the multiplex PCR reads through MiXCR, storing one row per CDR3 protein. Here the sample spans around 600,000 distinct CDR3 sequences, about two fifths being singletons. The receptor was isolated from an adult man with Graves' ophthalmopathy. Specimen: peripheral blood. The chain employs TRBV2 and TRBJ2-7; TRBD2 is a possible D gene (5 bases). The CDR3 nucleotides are TGTGCCAGCAGTGATGAACTAGTCTACGAGCAGTACTTC. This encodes CASSDELVYEQYF.